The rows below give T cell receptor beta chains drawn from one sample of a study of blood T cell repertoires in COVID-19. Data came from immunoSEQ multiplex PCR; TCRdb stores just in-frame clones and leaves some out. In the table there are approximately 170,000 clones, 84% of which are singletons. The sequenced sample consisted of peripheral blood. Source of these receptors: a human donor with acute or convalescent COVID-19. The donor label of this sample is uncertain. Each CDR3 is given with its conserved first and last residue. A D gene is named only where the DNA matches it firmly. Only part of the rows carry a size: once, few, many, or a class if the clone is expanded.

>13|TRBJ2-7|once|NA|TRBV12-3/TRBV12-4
TGTGCCAGCAGTTTAGGCTGGAGGGACGAGCAGTACTTC
CASSLGWRDEQYF
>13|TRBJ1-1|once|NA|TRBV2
TGTGCCAGCACCGGACAGCCGAACACTGAAGCTTTCTTT
CASTGQPNTEAFF
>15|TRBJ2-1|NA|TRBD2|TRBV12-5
TGTGCTAGTGGTTTGGGGGTAGCGGGAGGGGTCGAGCAGTTCTTC
CASGLGVAGGVEQFF
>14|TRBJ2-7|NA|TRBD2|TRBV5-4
TGTGCCAGCAGACTAAGCGGGGGTCGATCCGAGCAGTACTTC
CASRLSGGRSEQYF
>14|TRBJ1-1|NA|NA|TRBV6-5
TGTGCCAGCAGTCTTAACAGGATGAACACTGAAGCTTTCTTT
CASSLNRMNTEAFF
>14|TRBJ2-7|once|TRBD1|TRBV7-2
TGTGCCAGCAGCAACCGGGACAGGAACTACGAGCAGTACTTC
CASSNRDRNYEQYF
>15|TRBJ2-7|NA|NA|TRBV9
TGTGCCAGCAGCGCCCACGCTTTCGGGTCCTACGAGCAGTACTTC
CASSAHAFGSYEQYF
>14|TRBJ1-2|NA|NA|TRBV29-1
TGCAGCGTTGTTACCCGGGGGAGTTCCTATGGCTACACCTTC
CSVVTRGSSYGYTF
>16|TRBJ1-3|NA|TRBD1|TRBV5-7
TGTGCCAGCAGCTCAAGAGAACAGGGGTTCGGAAACACCATATATTTT
CASSSREQGFGNTIYF
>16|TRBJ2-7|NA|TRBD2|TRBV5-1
TGCGCCAGCAGCCTTAGGACTAGCGGGAGCTCCTACGAGCAGTACTTC
CASSLRTSGSSYEQYF
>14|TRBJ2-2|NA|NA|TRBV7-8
TGTGCCAGCAGCTTGTCAGAAAACACCGGGGAGCTGTTTTTT
CASSLSENTGELFF
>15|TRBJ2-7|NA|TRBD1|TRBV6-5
TGTGCCAGCAGTTACCGATGGACAGGGGGCTACGAGCAGTACTTC
CASSYRWTGGYEQYF
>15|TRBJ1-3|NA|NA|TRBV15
TGTGCCACCAGCAGAGATAGCGTCTCTGGAAACACCATATATTTT
CATSRDSVSGNTIYF
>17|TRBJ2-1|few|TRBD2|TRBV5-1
TGCGCCAGCAGCGTATCTAGCGGAGGGAGCTCCTACAATGAGCAGTTCTTC
CASSVSSGGSSYNEQFF
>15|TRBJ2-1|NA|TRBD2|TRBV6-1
TGTGCCAGCAGTGATAGACTAGCGGGGTACAATGAGCAGTTCTTC
CASSDRLAGYNEQFF
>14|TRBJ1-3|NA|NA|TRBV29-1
TGCAGCGTGGGGGAGGGGAAATCTGGAAACACCATATATTTT
CSVGEGKSGNTIYF
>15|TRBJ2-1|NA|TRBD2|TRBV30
TGTGCCTTTACTAGCGGGGGGGCCAGTTTGCATGAGCAGTTCTTC
CAFTSGGASLHEQFF
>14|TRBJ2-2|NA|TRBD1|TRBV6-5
TGTGCCAGCAGTTGGACAGGGACGGCCGGGGAGCTGTTTTTT
CASSWTGTAGELFF
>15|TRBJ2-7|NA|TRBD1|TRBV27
TGTGCCAGCAGTTTAAAAAGGACAGGGTTCTACGAGCAGTACTTC
CASSLKRTGFYEQYF
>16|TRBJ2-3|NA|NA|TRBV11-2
TGTGCCAGCAGCCCCCGCGGCACCAGGGGTTCCGATACGCAGTATTTT
CASSPRGTRGSDTQYF
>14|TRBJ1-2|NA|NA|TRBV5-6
TGTGCCAGCAGGCTGCGGGGAGGGCACTATGGCTACACCTTC
CASRLRGGHYGYTF
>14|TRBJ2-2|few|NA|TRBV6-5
TGTGCCAGCCGGAGTTACGGGAACACCGGGGAGCTGTTTTTT
CASRSYGNTGELFF
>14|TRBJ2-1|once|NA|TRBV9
TGTGCCAGCAGCGACGGGGGTTGGGGAAACGAAAGGTTCTTC
CASSDGGWGNERFF
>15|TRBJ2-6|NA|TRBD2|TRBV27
TGTGCCAGCAGTCCCCGGGGGGCTGGGGCCAACGTCCTGACTTTC
CASSPRGAGANVLTF
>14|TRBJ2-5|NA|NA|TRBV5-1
TGCGCCAGCAGCCGATCTGACCAGGGCCAGACCCAGTACTTC
CASSRSDQGQTQYF
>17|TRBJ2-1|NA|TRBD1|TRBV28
TGTGCCAGCATTTCGGGAAAAACAGGGGCGCCGGACAATGAGCAGTTCTTC
CASISGKTGAPDNEQFF
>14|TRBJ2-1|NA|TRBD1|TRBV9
TGTGCCAGCAGCGGGAGACAGGGGGCAGATGAGCAGTTCTTC
CASSGRQGADEQFF
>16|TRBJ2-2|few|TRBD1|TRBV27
TGTGCCAGCAGTCTACAGGGGCCCCAGAACACCGGGGAGCTGTTTTTT
CASSLQGPQNTGELFF